A single sample is the source of the 2 T cell receptor beta chains below, sequenced in a study of neurological immune-mediated disorders. Each CDR3 protein is one row after TCRdb ran MiXCR on the 5' RACE reads. The repertoire holds about 31,000 distinct CDR3 sequences, with just over 4% as singletons. The specimen was CD4+ T cells from blood. These receptor sequences come from a woman in her 40s in good health.

This chain joins TRBV20-1 and TRBJ2-1; TRBD2 matches 14 bases. After removal of 4 bases from V and 0 bases from J, the junction contained 8 bases not matched to a gene. The CDR3 is 18 amino acids. CDR1 is DFQATT, CDR2 SNEGSKA, per germline (reference sequence). CDR3 coding DNA: TGCAGTGCTAACGCGGGGACTAGCGGGAGTTTCTCCTACAATGAGCAGTTCTTC. Protein: CSANAGTSGSFSYNEQFF.

This clonotype was counted at least ten times. This chain joins TRBV12-3 or TRBV12-4 and TRBJ2-3; D gene unclear. Deletions cut 6 bases from V and 9 bases from J, with 16 bases between. The CDR3 runs to 13 residues. In DNA form, the CDR3 reads TGTGCCAGCAGCCCCGGCGCCGGATTGACGCAGTATTTT. Its protein is CASSPGAGLTQYF.